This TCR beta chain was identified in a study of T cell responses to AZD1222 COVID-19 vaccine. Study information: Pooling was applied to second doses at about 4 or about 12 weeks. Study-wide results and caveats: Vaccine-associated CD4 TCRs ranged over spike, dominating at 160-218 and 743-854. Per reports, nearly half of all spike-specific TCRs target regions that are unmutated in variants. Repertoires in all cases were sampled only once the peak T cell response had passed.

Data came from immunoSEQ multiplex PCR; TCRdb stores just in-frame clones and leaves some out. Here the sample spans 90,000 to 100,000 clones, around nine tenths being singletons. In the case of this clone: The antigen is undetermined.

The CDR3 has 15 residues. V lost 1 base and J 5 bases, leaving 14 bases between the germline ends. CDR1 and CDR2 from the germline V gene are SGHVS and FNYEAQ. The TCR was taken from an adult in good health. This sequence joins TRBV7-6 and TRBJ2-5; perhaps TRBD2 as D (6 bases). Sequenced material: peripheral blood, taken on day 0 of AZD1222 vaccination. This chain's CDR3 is CASSLVGGMGETQYF. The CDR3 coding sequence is TGTGCCAGCAGCTTAGTGGGGGGTATGGGGGAGACCCAGTACTTC.